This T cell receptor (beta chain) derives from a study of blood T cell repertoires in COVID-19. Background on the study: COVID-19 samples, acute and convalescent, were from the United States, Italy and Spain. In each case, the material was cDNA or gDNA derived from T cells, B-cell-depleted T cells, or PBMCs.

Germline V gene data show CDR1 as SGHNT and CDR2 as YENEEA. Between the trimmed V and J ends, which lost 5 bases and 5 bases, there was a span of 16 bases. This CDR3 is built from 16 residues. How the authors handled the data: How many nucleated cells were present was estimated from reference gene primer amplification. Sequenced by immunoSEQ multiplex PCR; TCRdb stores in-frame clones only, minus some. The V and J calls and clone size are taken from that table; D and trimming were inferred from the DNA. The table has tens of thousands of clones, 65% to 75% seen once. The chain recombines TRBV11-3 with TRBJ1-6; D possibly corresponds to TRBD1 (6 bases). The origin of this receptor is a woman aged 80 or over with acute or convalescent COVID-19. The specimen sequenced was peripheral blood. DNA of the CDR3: TGTGCCAGCAGCCCCCAGGGGTTTCGTAATAATTCACCCCTCCACTTT. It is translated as CASSPQGFRNNSPLHF.